This is a list of T cell receptor beta chains from one sample in a study of monozygotic twins with inflammatory bowel disease. With the 5' RACE reads reprocessed, TCRdb shows one record per CDR3 protein and no DNA. The sample totals approximately 160,000 distinct CDR3 sequences. The sample taken for sequencing was blood. The receptor set was obtained from a human donor with ulcerative colitis or Crohn's disease, or a healthy co-twin of an affected twin (not recorded which). Both conserved end residues are part of each CDR3.

j_gene | v_gene | CDR3aa
TRBJ2-7 | TRBV7-6 | CASSLRHPTYEQYF
TRBJ1-2 | TRBV6-1 | CASSRVGGTQYGYTF
TRBJ2-5 | TRBV4-1 | CASSNALVQETQYF
TRBJ1-5 | TRBV6-1 | CASGGKTNQPQHF
TRBJ1-1 | TRBV27 | CASSGTGQARRAFF
TRBJ2-7 | TRBV6-6 | CASRSSGGSYEQYF
TRBJ2-5 | TRBV9 | CASSVRAGETQYF
TRBJ2-3 | TRBV20-1 | CSARLAGGRTDTQYF
TRBJ2-5 | TRBV5-4 | CASSISTSGFQETQYF
TRBJ2-3 | TRBV7-6 | CASSLAAYTDTQYF
TRBJ2-5 | TRBV7-8 | CASSSEETQYF
TRBJ2-7 | TRBV5-1 | CASSLEGHLSYEQYF
TRBJ1-1 | TRBV20-1 | CSAARAKNTDAFF
TRBJ1-5 | TRBV5-1 | CASSPPLGGNQPQHF
TRBJ2-7 | TRBV7-9 | CASSLGRGGIYEQYF
TRBJ2-7 | TRBV6-2/TRBV6-3 | CASSSDYPYEQYF
TRBJ1-5 | TRBV30 | CAWSILSSGNQPQHF
TRBJ2-1 | TRBV25-1 | CASSEEQAREQFF
TRBJ1-5 | TRBV9 | CASSVEGGKGNQPQHF
TRBJ2-7 | TRBV6-6 | CASSGDGALEQYF
TRBJ1-3 | TRBV7-2 | CASSSSGVKSGNTIYF
TRBJ2-3 | TRBV6-1 | CASSEGQARYTDTQYF
TRBJ2-3 | TRBV5-1 | CASSLEKRTSTDTQYF
TRBJ2-2 | TRBV2 | CASTRANTGELFF
TRBJ1-5 | TRBV12-3/TRBV12-4 | CASNHGLNQPQHF
TRBJ2-3 | TRBV6-1 | CASSRRTGYTDTQYF
TRBJ2-3 | TRBV5-4 | CASSQLAGRTSTDTQYF
TRBJ2-5 | TRBV7-6 | CASTGRRDETQYF
TRBJ1-1 | TRBV13 | CASSSLMLPRDTEAFF
TRBJ2-1 | TRBV5-4 | CASSLTVSSYNEQFF